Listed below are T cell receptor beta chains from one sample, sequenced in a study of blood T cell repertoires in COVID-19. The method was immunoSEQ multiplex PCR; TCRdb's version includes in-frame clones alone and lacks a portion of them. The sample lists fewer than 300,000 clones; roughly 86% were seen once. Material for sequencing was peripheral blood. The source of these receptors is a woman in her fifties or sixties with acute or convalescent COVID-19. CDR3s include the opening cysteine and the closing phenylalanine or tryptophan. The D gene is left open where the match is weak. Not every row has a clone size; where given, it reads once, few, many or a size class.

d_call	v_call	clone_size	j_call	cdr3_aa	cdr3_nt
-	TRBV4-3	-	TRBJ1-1	CASRPVALDSGNTEAFF	TGCGCCAGCAGACCAGTCGCCCTAGACAGTGGGAACACTGAAGCTTTCTTT
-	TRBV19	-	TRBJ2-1	CASSRVYSYNEQFF	TGTGCCAGTAGTCGTGTCTACTCCTACAATGAGCAGTTCTTC
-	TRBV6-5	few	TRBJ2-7	CASSPWQAYEQYF	TGTGCCAGCAGTCCCTGGCAGGCGTACGAGCAGTACTTC
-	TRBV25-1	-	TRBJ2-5	CASSGSGREETQYF	TGTGCCAGCAGTGGTTCGGGCAGGGAAGAGACCCAGTACTTC
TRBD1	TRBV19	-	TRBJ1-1	CASSIGTGLNTEAFF	TGTGCCAGTAGTATAGGGACAGGGCTAAACACTGAAGCTTTCTTT
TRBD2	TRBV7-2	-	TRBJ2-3	CASSLLGTTSTDTQYF	TGTGCCAGCAGCCTCCTCGGGACTACTAGCACAGATACGCAGTATTTT
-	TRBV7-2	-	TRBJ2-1	CASSLLGRGVNEQFF	TGTGCCAGCAGCCTCTTGGGTCGCGGTGTCAATGAGCAGTTCTTC
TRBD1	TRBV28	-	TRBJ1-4	CASSLGQSNEKLFF	TGTGCCAGCAGTTTGGGACAGTCTAATGAAAAACTGTTTTTT
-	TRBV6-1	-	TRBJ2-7	CASSELVRGEQYF	TGTGCCAGCAGTGAACTAGTCCGGGGCGAGCAGTACTTC
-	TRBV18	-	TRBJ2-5	CASSPPARAETQYF	TGTGCCAGCTCACCACCGGCTAGAGCCGAGACCCAGTACTTC
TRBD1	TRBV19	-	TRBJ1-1	CASSPDRGGLEAFF	TGTGCCAGTAGTCCCGACAGGGGAGGTTTGGAAGCTTTCTTT
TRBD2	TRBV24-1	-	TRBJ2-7	CATSDLRAGGTHEQYF	TGTGCCACCAGTGATTTAAGAGCGGGAGGGACCCACGAGCAGTACTTC
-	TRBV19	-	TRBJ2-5	CASMPDTSVETQYF	TGTGCCAGTATGCCCGACACTAGTGTCGAGACCCAGTACTTC
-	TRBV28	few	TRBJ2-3	CASSLSRGIADTQYF	TGTGCCAGCAGTTTATCTCGGGGTATCGCAGATACGCAGTATTTT
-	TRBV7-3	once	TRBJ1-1	CASSRSGWTEAFF	TGTGCCAGCAGCCGGTCGGGGTGGACTGAAGCTTTCTTT
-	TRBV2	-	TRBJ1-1	CASRREVLVEAFF	TGTGCCAGCAGACGGGAGGTTTTGGTTGAAGCTTTCTTT
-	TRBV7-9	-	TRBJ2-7	CASSLVGLYEQYF	TGTGCCAGCAGCTTAGTCGGTCTTTACGAGCAGTACTTC
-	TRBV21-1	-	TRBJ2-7	CASSKGGPGQGFYEQYF	TGTGCCAGCAGCAAAGGTGGGCCGGGACAGGGGTTCTACGAGCAGTACTTC
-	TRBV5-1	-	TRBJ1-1	CASSPGHLLNTEAFF	TGCGCCAGCAGCCCGGGACACCTCCTCAACACTGAAGCTTTCTTT
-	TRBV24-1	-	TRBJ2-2	CATSDSGLGNTGELFF	TGTGCCACCAGTGATTCGGGACTCGGTAACACCGGGGAGCTGTTTTTT
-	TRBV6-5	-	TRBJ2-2	CATRHREGLTGELFF	TGTGCCACCCGGCACAGGGAGGGTTTGACCGGGGAGCTGTTTTTT
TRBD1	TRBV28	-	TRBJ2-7	CASRWTGSYEQYF	TGTGCCAGCAGGTGGACAGGGTCTTACGAGCAGTACTTC
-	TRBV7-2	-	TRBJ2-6	CASSPRGSGANVLTF	TGTGCCAGCAGCCCGCGAGGCTCTGGGGCCAACGTCCTGACTTTC
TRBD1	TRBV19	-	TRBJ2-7	CASRPGQGGYEQYF	TGTGCCAGTAGACCGGGACAGGGGGGTTACGAGCAGTACTTC
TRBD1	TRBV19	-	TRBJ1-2	CASTPGQGGDYGYTF	TGTGCCAGTACACCCGGACAGGGAGGGGACTATGGCTACACCTTC
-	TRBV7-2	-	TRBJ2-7	CASSSGRLREQYF	TGTGCCAGCAGCTCGGGTCGGTTGAGAGAGCAGTACTTC
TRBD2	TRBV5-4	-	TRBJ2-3	CASKGVAGAVTDTQYF	TGTGCCAGCAAAGGGGTCGCGGGAGCGGTCACAGATACGCAGTATTTT
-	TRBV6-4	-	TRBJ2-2	CASSDGRAGNTGELFF	TGTGCCAGCAGTGACGGAAGGGCGGGGAACACCGGGGAGCTGTTTTTT